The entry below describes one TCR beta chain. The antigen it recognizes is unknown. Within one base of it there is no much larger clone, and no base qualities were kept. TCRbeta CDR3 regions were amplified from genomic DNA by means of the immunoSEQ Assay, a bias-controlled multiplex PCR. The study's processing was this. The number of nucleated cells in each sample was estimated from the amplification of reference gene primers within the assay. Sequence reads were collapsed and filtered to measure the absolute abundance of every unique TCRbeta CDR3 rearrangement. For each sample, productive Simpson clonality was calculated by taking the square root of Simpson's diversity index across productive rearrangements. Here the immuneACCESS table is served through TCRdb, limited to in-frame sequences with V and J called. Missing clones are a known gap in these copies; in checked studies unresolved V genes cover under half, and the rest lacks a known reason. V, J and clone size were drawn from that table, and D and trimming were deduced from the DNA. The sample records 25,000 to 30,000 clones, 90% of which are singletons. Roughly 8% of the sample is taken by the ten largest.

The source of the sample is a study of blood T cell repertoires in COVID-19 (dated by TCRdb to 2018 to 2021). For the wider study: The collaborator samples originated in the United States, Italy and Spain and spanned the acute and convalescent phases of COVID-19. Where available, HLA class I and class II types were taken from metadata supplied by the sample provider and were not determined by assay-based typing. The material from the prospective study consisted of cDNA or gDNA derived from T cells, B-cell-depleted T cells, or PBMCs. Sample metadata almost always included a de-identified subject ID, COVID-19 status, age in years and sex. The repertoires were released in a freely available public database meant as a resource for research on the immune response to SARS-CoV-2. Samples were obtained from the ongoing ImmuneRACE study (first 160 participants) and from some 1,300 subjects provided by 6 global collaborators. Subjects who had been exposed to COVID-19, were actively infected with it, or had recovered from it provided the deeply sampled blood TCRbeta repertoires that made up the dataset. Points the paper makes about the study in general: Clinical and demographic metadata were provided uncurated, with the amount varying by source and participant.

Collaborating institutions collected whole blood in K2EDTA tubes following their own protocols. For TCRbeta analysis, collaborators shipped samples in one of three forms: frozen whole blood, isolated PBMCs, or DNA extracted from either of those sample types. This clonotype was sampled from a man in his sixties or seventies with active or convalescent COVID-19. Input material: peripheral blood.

The DNA sequence is TGTGCCAGTACTCCATCGGTGAACACTGAAGCTTTCTTT. Its translation reads: CASTPSVNTEAFF. The sequence is built from TRBV19 and TRBJ1-1, with the identity of the D gene unclear. The cysteine opens and the phenylalanine closes a CDR3 of 13 amino acids. Here the CDR3 DNA is all that survives: 39 bases in frame from base 1. CDR1 and CDR2, looked up from the germline V gene (reference sequence), are LNHDA and SQIVND. At the junction V is shortened by 7 bases and J by 0 bases, with 9 bases in between.